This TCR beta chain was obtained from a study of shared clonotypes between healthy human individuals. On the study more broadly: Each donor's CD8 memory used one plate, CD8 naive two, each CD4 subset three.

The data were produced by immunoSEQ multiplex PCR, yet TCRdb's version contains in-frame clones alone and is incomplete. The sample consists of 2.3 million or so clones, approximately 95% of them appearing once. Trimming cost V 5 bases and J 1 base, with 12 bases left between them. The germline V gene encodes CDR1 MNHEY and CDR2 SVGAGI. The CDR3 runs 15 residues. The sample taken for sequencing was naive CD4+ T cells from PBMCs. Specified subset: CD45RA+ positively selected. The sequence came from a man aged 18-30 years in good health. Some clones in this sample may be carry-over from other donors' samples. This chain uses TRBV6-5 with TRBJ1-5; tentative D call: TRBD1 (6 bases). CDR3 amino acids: CASSKRRGSNQPQHF. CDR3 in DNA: TGTGCCAGCAGTAAACGAAGGGGGAGCAATCAGCCCCAGCATTTT.